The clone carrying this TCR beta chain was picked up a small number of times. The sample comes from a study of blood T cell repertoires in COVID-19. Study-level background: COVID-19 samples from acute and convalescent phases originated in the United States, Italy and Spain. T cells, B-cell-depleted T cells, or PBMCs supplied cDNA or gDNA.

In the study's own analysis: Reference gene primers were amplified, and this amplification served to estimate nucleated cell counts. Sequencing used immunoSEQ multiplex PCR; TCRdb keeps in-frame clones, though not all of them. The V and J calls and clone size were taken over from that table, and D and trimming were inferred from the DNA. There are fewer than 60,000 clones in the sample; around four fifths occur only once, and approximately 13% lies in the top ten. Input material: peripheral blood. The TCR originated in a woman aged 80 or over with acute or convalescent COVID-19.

CDR3 sequence (DNA): TGTGCCAGCAGTCAACTAGCGGGGGGAGTCGAGCAGTACTTC. It specifies CASSQLAGGVEQYF. J is TRBJ2-7 and V is TRBV11-2, with TRBD2 identical over 12 bases. Losses at the gene ends were 6 bases for V and 6 bases for J; bases not matched to a gene: 6. The CDR3 loop spans 14 amino acids. Looked up from germline, CDR1 is SGHAT and CDR2 is FQNNGV.